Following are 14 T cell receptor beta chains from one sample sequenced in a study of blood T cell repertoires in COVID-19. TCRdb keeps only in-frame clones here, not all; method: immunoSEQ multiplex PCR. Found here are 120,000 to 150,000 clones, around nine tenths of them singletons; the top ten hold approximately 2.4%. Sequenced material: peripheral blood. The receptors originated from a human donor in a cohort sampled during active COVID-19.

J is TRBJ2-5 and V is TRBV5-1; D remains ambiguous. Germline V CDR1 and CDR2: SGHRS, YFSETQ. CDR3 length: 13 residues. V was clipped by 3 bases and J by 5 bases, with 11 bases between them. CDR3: CASSYQAEETQYF. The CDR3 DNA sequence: TGCGCCAGCAGCTACCAGGCCGAGGAGACCCAGTACTTC. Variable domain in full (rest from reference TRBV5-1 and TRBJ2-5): KAGVTQTPRYLIKTRGQQVTLSCSPISGHRSVSWYQQTPGQGLQFLFEYFSETQRNKGNFPGRFSGRQFSNSRSEMNVSTLELGDSALYLCASSYQAEETQYFGPGTRLLVL.

The CDR3 nucleotides read TGCGCCAGCAGCCAAGAGTGGACAGGGAACTACGAGCAGTACTTC. Its protein product is CASSQEWTGNYEQYF. This chain joins TRBV4-3 and TRBJ2-7; 8 bases match TRBD1. Germline values: CDR1 LGHNA, CDR2 YSLEER. With 0 bases clipped from V and 3 bases from J, the junction kept 4 bases outside the gene matches. This CDR3 is built from 15 residues.

The CDR3 reads CASSARAGPQHF. CDR3 bases: TGTGCCAGCAGCGCACGTGCGGGGCCCCAGCATTTT. This sequence joins TRBV5-8 and TRBJ1-5; D not certain. Germline CDR1 and CDR2: SGHTS and YDEGEE. Trimming shortened V by 4 bases and J by 9 bases, and 11 bases separated the two germline ends. The CDR3 is made up of 12 amino acids. The whole variable domain, filled in from reference TRBV5-8 and TRBJ1-5, reads EAGVTQSPTHLIKTRGQQATLRCSPISGHTSVYWYQQALGLGLQFLLWYDEGEERNRGNFPPRFSGRQFPNYSSELNVNALELEDSALYLCASSARAGPQHFGDGTRLSIL.

For the CDR3, the DNA is TGTGCCAGCAGGACTCTAGCGGGGGCCCAAGAGACCCAGTACTTC. This encodes CASRTLAGAQETQYF. V is TRBV6-5 and J is TRBJ2-5; TRBD2 matches at 10 bases. CDR1 and CDR2 (germline): MNHEY, SVGAGI. Unmatched junction bases numbered 5, after V lost 6 bases and J lost 1 base. The CDR3 length is 15 residues.

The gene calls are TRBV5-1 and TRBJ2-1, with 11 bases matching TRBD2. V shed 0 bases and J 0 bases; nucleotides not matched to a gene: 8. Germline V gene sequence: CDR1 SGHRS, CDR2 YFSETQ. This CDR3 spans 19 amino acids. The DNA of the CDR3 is TGCGCCAGCAGCTTGGGGCTAGCGGGGGGACGGAGCTCCTACAATGAGCAGTTCTTC. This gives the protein CASSLGLAGGRSSYNEQFF.

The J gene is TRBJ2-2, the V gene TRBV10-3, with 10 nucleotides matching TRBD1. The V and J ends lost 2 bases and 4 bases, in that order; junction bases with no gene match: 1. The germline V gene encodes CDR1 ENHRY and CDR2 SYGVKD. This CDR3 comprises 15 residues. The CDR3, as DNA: TGTGCCATCAGTGAGAGGACAGGGGGCACCGGGGAGCTGTTTTTT. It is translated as CAISERTGGTGELFF.

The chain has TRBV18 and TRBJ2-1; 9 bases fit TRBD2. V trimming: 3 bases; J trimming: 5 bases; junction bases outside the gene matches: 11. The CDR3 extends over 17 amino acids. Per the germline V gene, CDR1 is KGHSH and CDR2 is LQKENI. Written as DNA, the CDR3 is TGTGCCAGCTCACCGATCGGAAATAGCGGGGGTAACAATGAGCAGTTCTTC. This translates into CASSPIGNSGGNNEQFF.

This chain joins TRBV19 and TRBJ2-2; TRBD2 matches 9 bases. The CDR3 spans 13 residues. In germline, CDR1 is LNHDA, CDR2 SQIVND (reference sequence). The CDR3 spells CASSGANTGELFF. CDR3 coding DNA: TGTGCTTCTAGCGGGGCGAACACCGGGGAGCTGTTTTTT.

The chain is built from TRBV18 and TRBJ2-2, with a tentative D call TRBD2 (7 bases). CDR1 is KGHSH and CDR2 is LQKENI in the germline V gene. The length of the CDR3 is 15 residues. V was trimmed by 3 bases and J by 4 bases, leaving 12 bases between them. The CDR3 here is CASSPGGQITGELFF. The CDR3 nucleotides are TGTGCCAGCTCACCCGGGGGGCAGATCACCGGGGAGCTGTTTTTT. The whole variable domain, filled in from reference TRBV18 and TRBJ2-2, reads NAGVMQNPRHLVRRRGQEARLRCSPMKGHSHVYWYRQLPEEGLKFMVYLQKENIIDESGMPKERFSAEFPKEGPSILRIQQVVRGDSAAYFCASSPGGQITGELFFGEGSRLTVL.

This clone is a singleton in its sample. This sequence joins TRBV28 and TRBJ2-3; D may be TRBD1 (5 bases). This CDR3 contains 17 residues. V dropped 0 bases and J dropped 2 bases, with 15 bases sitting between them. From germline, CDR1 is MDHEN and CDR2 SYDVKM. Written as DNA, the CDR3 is TGTGCCAGCAGTTTATGGGGTCAGGAAGGGGTCACAGATACGCAGTATTTT. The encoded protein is CASSLWGQEGVTDTQYF.

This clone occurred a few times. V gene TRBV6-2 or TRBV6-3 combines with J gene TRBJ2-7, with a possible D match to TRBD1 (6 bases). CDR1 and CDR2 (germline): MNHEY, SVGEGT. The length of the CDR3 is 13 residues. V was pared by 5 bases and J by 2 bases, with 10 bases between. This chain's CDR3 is CASSLWTAYEQYF. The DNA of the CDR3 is TGTGCCAGCAGTCTGTGGACAGCCTACGAGCAGTACTTC.

CDR3 loop: CASSYETGITEAFF. In DNA, the CDR3 is TGTGCCAGCAGTTACGAGACAGGGATCACTGAAGCTTTCTTT. The rearrangement links TRBV6-6 to TRBJ1-1; 7 nucleotides line up with TRBD1. V lost 2 bases to trimming and J lost 4 bases; unmatched junction nucleotides: 4. The germline CDR1 and CDR2 sequences are MNHNY and SVGAGI (reference sequence). The CDR3 has 14 amino acids.

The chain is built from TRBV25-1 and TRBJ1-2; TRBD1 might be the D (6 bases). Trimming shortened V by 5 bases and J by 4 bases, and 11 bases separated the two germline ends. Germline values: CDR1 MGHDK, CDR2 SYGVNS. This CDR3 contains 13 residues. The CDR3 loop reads CASSTGSPYGYTF. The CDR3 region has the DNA TGTGCCAGCAGTACAGGGTCTCCCTATGGCTACACCTTC.

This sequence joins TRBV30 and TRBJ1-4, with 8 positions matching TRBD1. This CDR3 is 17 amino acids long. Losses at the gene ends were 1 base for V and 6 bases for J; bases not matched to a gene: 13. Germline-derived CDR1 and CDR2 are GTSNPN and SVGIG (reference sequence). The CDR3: CAWSGAGGDYGYEKLFF. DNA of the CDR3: TGTGCCTGGAGTGGTGCAGGGGGCGATTATGGTTATGAAAAACTGTTTTTT. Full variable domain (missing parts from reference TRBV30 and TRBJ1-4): SQTIHQWPATLVQPVGSPLSLECTVEGTSNPNLYWYRQAAGRGLQLLFYSVGIGQISSEVPQNLSASRPQDRQFILSSKKLLLSDSGFYLCAWSGAGGDYGYEKLFFGSGTQLSVL.